This TCR beta chain came from a study of T cells in narcolepsy. Comments on this clone: Its antigen is currently unknown. Other nucleotide sequences in the sample specify the same CDR3.

The ends lost 5 bases at V and 7 bases at J; junction bases unmatched: 7. The germline V gene encodes CDR1 GTSNPN and CDR2 SVGIG (reference sequence). The CDR3 spans 12 residues. Sequencing was performed with immunoSEQ multiplex PCR; in TCRdb, only in-frame clones are kept and a portion is missing. Of tens of thousands of clones detected, roughly 94% appear once; the ten largest clones hold about 1%. Study results and limitations: Blood of same and different patients, but not healthy controls, reportedly held recurring autoreactive clonotypes.

The receptor was derived from a human donor with narcolepsy. The gene calls are TRBV30 and TRBJ1-2, with 7 positions matching TRBD1. Material for sequencing was CD45RA- memory CD4+ T cells from PBMCs. The CDR3 loop reads CAWRGGGGGYTF. The CDR3 nucleotides read TGTGCCTGGCGGGGAGGGGGCGGTGGCTACACCTTC.